These 21 T cell receptor beta chains were sequenced from one sample in a study of blood T cells in healthy people across ages. The second PCR ran roughly 6 to 11 cycles with a sample-barcoded 5' primer and J-beta primers. TCRdb redid the calling of the 5' RACE reads with MiXCR, one entry per CDR3 protein. The sample contains approximately 1.5 million distinct CDR3 sequences, about 31% of which appear only once. The sample comprised blood. These receptors originate from a woman aged 25 to 45 in good health.

The chain has TRBV7-9 and TRBJ1-4; D remains unclear. V was clipped by 7 bases and J by 8 bases, with 14 bases between them. This CDR3 contains 13 residues. The germline CDR1 and CDR2 sequences are SEHNR and FQNEAQ (reference sequence). In nucleotides, the CDR3 is TGTGCCAGCACTTCTTCATCTAGGGAAAAACTGTTTTTT. Amino acid sequence: CASTSSSREKLFF.

This clonotype turned up a few times. V usage is TRBV4-1 and J usage is TRBJ1-5, with D perhaps TRBD1 (5 bases). Germline V lookup: CDR1 MGHRA, CDR2 YSYEKL. V lost 1 base, J lost 6 bases, and 10 bases lay in between. The CDR3 has 14 residues. The CDR3 nucleotides are TGCGCCAGCAGCCAAGCAGGGAAAGGTCAGCCCCAGCATTTT. Amino acids: CASSQAGKGQPQHF.

This clonotype has at least ten counts. V usage is TRBV4-1 and J usage is TRBJ2-3; a weak D match, TRBD2 (6 bases). The CDR3 covers 15 residues. V lost 0 bases and J lost 4, with 11 bases in between. CDR1 is MGHRA and CDR2 is YSYEKL in the germline V gene. This chain's CDR3 is CASSQDIGTSDTQYF. CDR3 coding DNA: TGCGCCAGCAGCCAAGATATCGGGACTTCAGATACGCAGTATTTT.

The gene calls are TRBV25-1 and TRBJ2-3; TRBD2 agrees at 9 bases. Germline CDR1 MGHDK, CDR2 SYGVNS. This CDR3 is built from 17 residues. V was pared by 5 bases and J by 2 bases, with 11 bases of the junction left unmatched. CDR3 in amino acids: CASSPRTSVDSTDTQYF. CDR3 nucleotides: TGTGCCAGCAGTCCCCGGACTAGCGTCGACTCCACAGATACGCAGTATTTT.

This clonotype was found a few times. CDR3 residues: CASSATSGGSNEQFF. The DNA for the CDR3 is TGTGCCAGCAGCGCGACTAGCGGGGGGTCCAATGAGCAGTTCTTC. This rearrangement joins TRBV6-1 to TRBJ2-1; 13 nucleotides agree with TRBD2. After removal of 6 bases from V and 6 bases from J, the junction contained 5 bases not matched to a gene. CDR3 length: 15 amino acids. Germline CDR1 and CDR2: MNHNS and SASEGT.

This clonotype has more than one count but fewer than ten. At one boundary the junction diverges from the germline segment, which might be a read error. V and J are TRBV12-3 or TRBV12-4 and TRBJ2-3; D unresolved. The CDR3 sequence is 14 residues long. This CDR3 reads CASSLSRSADAQYF. In nucleotides, the CDR3 is TGTGCCAGCAGTTTGAGCAGAAGCGCAGATGCGCAGTATTTT.

This clonotype was detected a few times. V is TRBV29-1 and J is TRBJ2-2; D may be TRBD1 (6 bases). From germline, CDR1 is SQVTM and CDR2 ANQGSEA. The CDR3 contains 14 residues. V was clipped by 6 bases and J by 2 bases, with 13 bases between them. The CDR3 sequence is CSVRSGTNTGELFF. The CDR3 DNA is TGCAGCGTCCGTTCCGGGACAAACACCGGGGAGCTGTTTTTT.

V and J are TRBV11-2 and TRBJ2-3; D is perhaps TRBD2 (5 bases). Trimming left V 4 bases short and J 4 bases short, with 21 bases between. CDR1 and CDR2 (germline): SGHAT, FQNNGV. The CDR3 runs to 17 residues. CDR3 in DNA: TGTGCCAGCAGCTCGGATCGCAAGCGGACCTACGCAGATACGCAGTATTTT. Protein: CASSSDRKRTYADTQYF. Full variable domain (missing parts from reference TRBV11-2 and TRBJ2-3): EAGVAQSPRYKIIEKRQSVAFWCNPISGHATLYWYQQILGQGPKLLIQFQNNGVVDDSQLPKDRFSAERLKGVDSTLKIQPAKLEDSAVYLCASSSDRKRTYADTQYFGPGTRLTVL.

This chain uses TRBV9 with TRBJ2-1, with TRBD1 as a possible D gene (6 bases). Germline-derived CDR1 and CDR2 are SGDLS and YYNGEE. This CDR3 region has 14 residues. The germline V and J ends were trimmed by 3 bases and 5 bases, with 12 bases remaining between them. CDR3 nucleotide sequence: TGTGCCAGCAGCGCGAGCGACAGGAACAATGAGCAGTTCTTC. It translates to CASSASDRNNEQFF.

The chain is built from TRBV10-1 and TRBJ2-1; D is perhaps TRBD1 (5 bases). The CDR3 extends over 16 amino acids. CDR1 is WNHNN and CDR2 is SYGVQD in the germline V gene (reference sequence). V was cut by 4 bases and J by 0 bases, with 13 bases left in between. The CDR3 loop reads CASSGRRGSSYNEQFF. As DNA, the CDR3 is TGCGCCAGCAGTGGCCGAAGGGGAAGCTCCTACAATGAGCAGTTCTTC.

This clonotype was counted between two and nine times. The chain uses TRBV20-1 and TRBJ2-3; possibly TRBD1 or TRBD2 for D (5 bases each). V shed 8 bases and J shed 5 bases, with 20 bases lying between them. From germline, CDR1 is DFQATT and CDR2 SNEGSKA (reference sequence). This CDR3 contains 14 residues. The CDR3 DNA reads as TGCAGTCTCGGGACGAACTCCTTCGGAGATACGCAGTATTTT. This gives the protein CSLGTNSFGDTQYF.

This clonotype was counted only a few times. The chain is built from TRBV9 and TRBJ1-2; D may be TRBD1 (5 bases). Germline V CDR1 and CDR2: SGDLS, YYNGEE. The CDR3 has 14 amino acids. Deletions cut 3 bases from V and 4 bases from J, with 13 bases between. The CDR3 nucleotides read TGTGCCAGCAGCGCACCCCGACAGACCTATGGCTACACCTTC. Residues: CASSAPRQTYGYTF.

In the case of this clonotype: This may come from a read error, since a much larger clone is one base off. The V call is TRBV4-2, the J call TRBJ2-5; 7 bases match TRBD2. The CDR3 extends over 15 amino acids. Germline V gives CDR1 LGHNA, CDR2 YNFKEQ. The J segment lost 0 bases and the V segment lost 1 base, leaving 2 bases of the junction unmatched. The CDR3 bases are TGTGCCAGCAGCCAAGGGCGGGAGAACCAAGAGACCCAGTACTTC. This sequence encodes CASSQGRENQETQYF.

The chain has TRBV20-1 and TRBJ1-2; D uncertain. CDR3 length: 15 amino acids. The germline V and J ends were trimmed by 0 bases and 5 bases, with 16 bases remaining between them. Germline V gene lookup returns CDR1 DFQATT and CDR2 SNEGSKA (reference sequence). The DNA for the CDR3 is TGCAGTGCTAGAGATCTCAAGCGGGGTGGATATGGCTACACCTTC. This encodes CSARDLKRGGYGYTF.

The chain links TRBV3-1 to TRBJ2-7; 8 bases align to TRBD1. There are 14 residues in the CDR3. V was clipped by 4 bases and J by 6 bases; unmatched bases: 8. Germline CDR1 is LGHDT and CDR2 is YNNKEL (reference sequence). The CDR3 DNA reads TGTGCCAGCAGCCTCTTCGGACAGGGTGGCGAGCAGTACTTC. Residues: CASSLFGQGGEQYF.

To note about this clonotype: A junction boundary mismatches the germline segment, possibly from a read error. Written as DNA, the CDR3 is TGCGCCAGTAGCCGGACCCTCCTCAATGAGCAGTTCTTC. Its protein is CASSRTLLNEQFF. The V gene is TRBV4-1, the J gene TRBJ2-1, with unresolved D. Germline CDR1 MGHRA, CDR2 YSYEKL. The length of the CDR3 is 13 residues.

This rearrangement joins TRBV28 to TRBJ2-7; TRBD1 agrees at 9 bases. V trimming: 4 bases; J trimming: 2 bases; junction bases outside the gene matches: 6. CDR1 is MDHEN and CDR2 is SYDVKM in the germline V gene. This CDR3 is 15 amino acids long. The CDR3 sequence is CASSSMGQGAYEQYF. The CDR3 DNA is TGTGCCAGCAGTTCGATGGGACAGGGTGCCTACGAGCAGTACTTC.

This chain uses TRBV15 with TRBJ2-3; 12 bases are shared with TRBD2. This CDR3 region has 17 residues. CDR1 is LNHNV, CDR2 YYDKDF, per germline (reference sequence). After removal of 4 bases from V and 2 bases from J, the junction contained 7 bases not matched to a gene. The CDR3 DNA sequence: TGTGCCACCAGCATGAAGACTAGCGGGAGTCTCACAGATACGCAGTATTTT. It specifies CATSMKTSGSLTDTQYF.

About this clonotype: The junction departs from the called germline gene at one end, perhaps through a read error. The genes are TRBV4-2 and TRBJ2-3; TRBD2 aligns across 8 bases. Germline values: CDR1 LGHNA, CDR2 YNFKEQ. This CDR3 is 15 amino acids long. CDR3 DNA: TGTGCCAGCAAGAGAGCGGGAGTTAGCACAGATGCGCAGTATTTT. It translates to CASKRAGVSTDAQYF.

This chain connects TRBV6-1 to TRBJ1-4; D is possibly TRBD1 (5 bases). This CDR3 has 16 residues. V shed 3 bases and J shed 2 bases, with 13 bases lying between them. Germline assignment: CDR1 MNHNS and CDR2 SASEGT. In DNA, the CDR3 is TGTGCCAGCAGTGAGGGGCCAGGGTCTACTAATGAAAAACTGTTTTTT. Amino acid sequence: CASSEGPGSTNEKLFF.

This clonotype was counted ten times or more. The chain couples TRBV4-1 to TRBJ2-7, with TRBD1 matching over 8 bases. CDR3 length: 16 residues. Germline values: CDR1 MGHRA, CDR2 YSYEKL. With 2 bases clipped from V and 0 bases from J, the junction kept 6 bases outside the gene matches. In DNA form, the CDR3 reads TGCGCCAGCAGCCAACCTCGGACAGGGTACTCCTACGAGCAGTACTTC. Its translation is CASSQPRTGYSYEQYF.